Below are 25 T cell receptor beta chains sequenced from a single sample in a study of blood T cells in healthy people across ages (dated by TCRdb to about 2015). Libraries were built with 5' RACE. Sequenced using an Illumina HiSeq 2500. A second PCR of about 7 to 12 cycles was run with a J-beta primer mix and a sample-barcoded 5' primer. TCRdb passed the public sequencing reads through fastp at Q25 and MiXCR, retaining productive beta sequences. Here each entry gathers all rows of one CDR3 protein and keeps the most common genes and DNA. The sample yields approximately 800,000 distinct CDR3 sequences; about 47% were counted once. Around 18% of the sample comes from the top ten. Sequencing was done on a sample of blood. The source is an elderly man in good health.

This clonotype came up once. This may be a read error, as it is one base from a much larger clone. The chain combines TRBV29-1 with TRBJ2-5; possible D gene TRBD1, 6 bases. The ends were cut back, 6 bases at V and 4 bases at J, with 12 bases in the middle. The length of the CDR3 is 12 residues. Germline V gene data show CDR1 as SQVTM and CDR2 as ANQGSEA. CDR3 in amino acids: CSVKDSRETQYF. CDR3 sequence (DNA): TGCAGCGTGAAGGACAGTCGAGAGACCCAGTACTTC.

The chain has TRBV10-3 and TRBJ2-3; D is uncertain. Trimming took 4 bases from V and 0 from J, leaving 11 bases between them. The germline CDR1 and CDR2 sequences are ENHRY and SYGVKD. The CDR3 extends over 15 amino acids. The CDR3 DNA reads as TGTGCCATCAGTGGTCGGGCAGCTAGCACAGATACGCAGTATTTT. Its translation: CAISGRAASTDTQYF.

A word on this clonotype: At one boundary the junction diverges from the germline segment, which might be a read error. V gene TRBV12-3 or TRBV12-4 combines with J gene TRBJ2-7; D is possibly TRBD2 (5 bases). There are 15 residues in the CDR3. This CDR3 is CASSLGSAHSYERYF. The CDR3 bases are TGTGCCAGCAGTTTGGGTAGCGCCCACTCCTACGAGCGGTACTTC.

The chain combines TRBV7-6 with TRBJ2-5; tentatively, D is TRBD2 (6 bases). The germline V gene has CDR1 SGHVS and CDR2 FNYEAQ. This CDR3 has 15 amino acids. The V end was cut by 0 bases, the J end by 4 bases, with 12 bases between. The CDR3 region is CASSLAGLELETQYF. The CDR3 DNA is TGTGCCAGCAGCTTAGCGGGACTGGAGCTAGAGACCCAGTACTTC. The full variable domain, with the rest looked up from reference TRBV7-6 and TRBJ2-5, is GAGVSQSPRYKVTKRGQDVALRCDPISGHVSLYWYRQALGQGPEFLTYFNYEAQQDKSGLPNDRFSAERPEGSISTLTIQRTEQRDSAMYRCASSLAGLELETQYFGPGTRLLVL.

The V and J genes are TRBV5-1 and TRBJ2-5, with 7 bases fitting TRBD1. The J call may be mistaken, given a closer DNA end match to TRBJ2-7. Germline CDR1 and CDR2: SGHRS and YFSETQ. The CDR3 is 14 amino acids. CDR3 sequence (DNA): TGCGCCAGCAGCTTGACAGGGGCTTCCCACGAGCAGTACTTC. Translated: CASSLTGASHEQYF.

This clonotype appeared a few times. The chain links TRBV11-2 to TRBJ2-3; 9 bases align to TRBD2. This CDR3 region has 17 residues. J was trimmed by 2 bases and V by 3 bases; bases with no gene match: 9. The germline V gene encodes CDR1 SGHAT and CDR2 FQNNGV. The CDR3 bases are TGTGCCAGCAGCTTTAGCGGGAGAAGGTTGTCCACAGATACGCAGTATTTT. Amino acids: CASSFSGRRLSTDTQYF.

This chain links TRBV12-3 or TRBV12-4 with TRBJ1-2; maybe TRBD1 (5 bases). V lost 5 bases and J 5 bases, leaving 18 bases between the germline ends. CDR3 length equals 15 residues. The CDR3 DNA reads as TGTGCCAGCAGTCCCCGCCGGGGGACGGGGTATGGCTACACCTTC. Protein sequence: CASSPRRGTGYGYTF.

The chain combines TRBV7-3 with TRBJ2-1, with D possibly TRBD2 on 6 matching bases. The CDR3 is made up of 13 amino acids. Germline-derived CDR1 and CDR2 are SGHTA and FQGTGA. Deletions cut 5 bases from V and 6 bases from J, with 11 bases between. The CDR3 coding sequence is TGTGCCAGCAGCCCCCGGGGGTCCAATGAGCAGTTCTTC. Protein product: CASSPRGSNEQFF.

This clonotype occurred once. V usage is TRBV6-2 or TRBV6-3 and J usage is TRBJ2-3, with D unresolved. Trimming shortened V by 6 bases and J by 0 bases, and 13 bases separated the two germline ends. Germline V CDR1 and CDR2: MNHEY, SVGEGT. The CDR3 spans 15 residues. CDR3 protein: CASRPIERSTDTQYF. The CDR3 nucleotides read TGTGCCAGCAGACCCATCGAGAGGAGCACAGATACGCAGTATTTT.

This chain's CDR3 is CATKAGGDTGELFF. The CDR3, as DNA: TGTGCCACTAAAGCGGGAGGGGACACCGGGGAGCTGTTTTTT. J is TRBJ2-2 and V is TRBV10-3; 10 nucleotides align to TRBD2. V was pared by 10 bases and J by 3 bases, with 5 bases of the junction left unmatched. CDR3 size: 14 residues. Germline V gene sequence: CDR1 ENHRY, CDR2 SYGVKD.

The chain employs TRBV3-1 and TRBJ2-3; a possible D gene is TRBD1 (5 bases). Germline V gene lookup returns CDR1 LGHDT and CDR2 YNNKEL (reference sequence). The CDR3 extends over 16 amino acids. The V gene lost 1 base and the J gene lost 0 bases, with 11 bases spanning the gap. The CDR3 loop reads CASSQATGASTDTQYF. CDR3 bases: TGTGCCAGCAGCCAAGCGACTGGGGCTAGCACAGATACGCAGTATTTT.

The rearrangement joins TRBV7-2 to TRBJ2-1, with 9 bases identical to TRBD1. V lost 5 bases to trimming and J lost 6 bases; unmatched junction nucleotides: 5. This CDR3 has 14 amino acids. Germline CDR1 is SGHTA and CDR2 is FQGNSA. The CDR3, as DNA: TGTGCCAGCAGCGTAGTACAGGGGGCCAATGAGCAGTTCTTC. Protein: CASSVVQGANEQFF.

The chain recombines TRBV24-1 with TRBJ2-3; D not certain. Germline CDR1 and CDR2: KGHDR and SFDVKD. V gave up 4 bases and J gave up 7 bases, with 20 bases separating them. The CDR3 has 16 amino acids. The CDR3 loop is CATSDPTPPQSNTQYF. DNA of the CDR3: TGTGCCACCAGTGACCCGACACCCCCGCAGTCCAATACGCAGTATTTT.

At least ten counts were recorded for this clonotype. This chain uses TRBV20-1 with TRBJ2-1; 9 nucleotides line up with TRBD2. From germline, CDR1 is DFQATT and CDR2 SNEGSKA (reference sequence). J was trimmed by 9 bases and V by 0 bases; bases with no gene match: 12. The CDR3 consists of 16 residues. The CDR3 DNA follows: TGCAGTGCTAGAGATCACCAGCGGGGGGATTCCGGTGAGCAGTTCTTC. Its protein product is CSARDHQRGDSGEQFF.

J is TRBJ2-5 and V is TRBV12-3 or TRBV12-4, with D unresolved. Trimming stripped 1 base from V and 1 base from J, with 13 bases between. The CDR3 has 16 amino acids. The CDR3 sequence is CASSLGGQTIQETQYF. CDR3 nucleotide sequence: TGTGCCAGCAGTTTAGGCGGCCAGACGATCCAAGAGACCCAGTACTTC.

The rearrangement joins TRBV11-3 to TRBJ2-1; unclear D gene. The CDR3 has 13 residues. Per germline, CDR1 SGHNT and CDR2 YENEEA. V shed 0 bases and J shed 9 bases, with 9 bases lying between them. The DNA for the CDR3 is TGTGCCAGCAGCTTAGATCTAAAGACTGAGCAGTTCTTC. Its translation is CASSLDLKTEQFF.

V is TRBV10-3 and J is TRBJ1-2; 8 positions agree with TRBD1. The J segment lost 0 bases and the V segment lost 8 bases, leaving 8 bases of the junction unmatched. Germline V gives CDR1 ENHRY, CDR2 SYGVKD. The CDR3 loop spans 15 amino acids. CDR3 coding DNA: TGTGCCATCTCGGGACAGGAGAGGACTAACTATGGCTACACCTTC. It translates to CAISGQERTNYGYTF.

The chain carries TRBV21-1 and TRBJ1-1; whether TRBD1, the table's D call, matches the DNA was not checked. TRBV21-1 is a pseudogene segment. This CDR3 contains 13 residues. This CDR3 reads CASSTRQGREAFF. CDR3 nucleotide sequence: TGTGCCAGCAGCACGCGACAGGGTCGTGAAGCTTTCTTT.

This clonotype was counted between two and nine times. The CDR3 reads CASRTGTSGSEQYF. CDR3 in DNA: TGTGCCAGCAGGACCGGGACTAGCGGGAGCGAGCAGTACTTC. The gene calls are TRBV6-6 and TRBJ2-7, with 14 bases lining up with TRBD2. From germline, CDR1 is MNHNY and CDR2 SVGAGI (reference sequence). J was trimmed by 6 bases and V by 6 bases; bases with no gene match: 4. The CDR3 has 14 residues.

V gene TRBV20-1 combines with J gene TRBJ2-7; D is uncertain. V was trimmed by 5 bases and J by 2 bases, leaving 16 bases between them. Per germline, CDR1 DFQATT and CDR2 SNEGSKA (reference sequence). The CDR3 extends over 14 amino acids. CDR3 in amino acids: CSAALDGRPYEQYF. The CDR3 nucleotides read TGCAGTGCTGCTCTGGATGGTAGACCCTACGAGCAGTACTTC.

In regard to this clonotype: The CDR3 ends on some other residue instead of the conserved phenylalanine or tryptophan, so this is likely a read error. Because the CDR3's place on the DNA is in doubt, the DNA is left out and the CDR3 is given as listed by TCRdb. The chain couples TRBV29-1 to TRBJ2-5; whether TRBD1, the table's D call, matches the DNA was not checked. The germline CDR1 and CDR2 sequences are SQVTM and ANQGSEA. From its first to its last residue, the CDR3 has 16 amino acids. The CDR3 sequence: CSVDPPGTGRGYTFGS.

The chain is built from TRBV7-3 and TRBJ2-1; 9 bases line up with TRBD1. The CDR3 extends over 14 amino acids. The germline V gene has CDR1 SGHTA and CDR2 FQGTGA. Trimming took 6 bases from V and 6 from J; bases not matched to a gene: 6. The DNA of the CDR3 is TGTGCCAGCAGAGGGACAGGGACAACCAATGAGCAGTTCTTC. It translates to CASRGTGTTNEQFF.

This chain links TRBV11-2 with TRBJ1-2; D might be TRBD1 (6 bases). V was cut by 4 bases and J by 3 bases, with 12 bases left in between. Germline CDR1 reads SGHAT; CDR2 reads FQNNGV. The CDR3 has 14 residues. In DNA, the CDR3 is TGTGCCAGCAGCTCATACAGGGATCACTATGGCTACACCTTC. This sequence encodes CASSSYRDHYGYTF. Complete variable domain (other parts from reference TRBV11-2 and TRBJ1-2): EAGVAQSPRYKIIEKRQSVAFWCNPISGHATLYWYQQILGQGPKLLIQFQNNGVVDDSQLPKDRFSAERLKGVDSTLKIQPAKLEDSAVYLCASSSYRDHYGYTFGSGTRLTVV.

This clonotype was picked up one time. The rearrangement uses TRBV7-9 and TRBJ2-5; TRBD2 might be the D (6 bases). This CDR3 has 13 amino acids. Trimming stripped 4 bases from V and 11 bases from J, with 17 bases between. Germline V gives CDR1 SEHNR, CDR2 FQNEAQ (reference sequence). The CDR3 region has the DNA TGTGCCAGCAGCTATACTAGCTACAATGAGCAGTACTTC. Amino acids: CASSYTSYNEQYF.

The chain links TRBV11-2 to TRBJ2-7, with D unresolved. The J call may be faulty, since TRBJ2-5 better matches the DNA end. Germline V lookup: CDR1 SGHAT, CDR2 FQNNGV. This CDR3 region has 16 residues. CDR3 amino acids: CASSRDGTPSRETQYF. In DNA, the CDR3 is TGTGCCAGCAGTCGTGACGGAACCCCTTCGCGGGAGACCCAGTACTTC.